What follows are 27 T cell receptor beta chains derived from one specimen sequenced in a study of T cells after yellow fever vaccination. One entry per CDR3 protein, called by TCRdb with MiXCR from the 5' RACE reads. The repertoire includes 400,000 or so distinct CDR3 sequences, approximately 19% of them detected once, and roughly a sixth sits in the top ten. The sequencing used PBMCs, collected before the yellow fever booster vaccination. These receptors came from a man between 18 and 35 years old who received the YFV17D yellow fever vaccine.

The chain carries TRBV28 and TRBJ2-7; D is ambiguous. CDR1 and CDR2 from the germline V gene are MDHEN and SYDVKM. This CDR3 comprises 15 residues. V was trimmed by 3 bases and J by 5 bases, leaving 17 bases between them. The CDR3 region is CASSLAQTFGDEQYV. For the CDR3, the DNA is TGTGCCAGCAGTTTGGCGCAGACCTTCGGCGACGAGCAGTACGTC.

The rearrangement uses TRBV6-1 and TRBJ2-2, with D tentatively TRBD1 (6 bases). V was clipped by 7 bases and J by 2 bases, with 14 bases between them. Germline assignment: CDR1 MNHNS and CDR2 SASEGT. The CDR3 length is 15 residues. CDR3 in DNA: TGTGCCAGCATGGAGACAGGCGATAACACCGGGGAGCTGTTTTTT. Protein sequence: CASMETGDNTGELFF.

This clonotype was seen more than once but under ten times. This sequence joins TRBV5-1 and TRBJ2-7; 7 positions match TRBD2. This CDR3 has 13 residues. Per the germline V gene, CDR1 is SGHRS and CDR2 is YFSETQ. The chain's CDR3 is CSTRRERDHEQYF. The CDR3 nucleotides read TGCTCAACCAGGCGGGAGCGGGATCACGAGCAGTACTTC.

This CDR3 reads CASSLDVSNYGYTF. Here the CDR3 DNA reads TGTGCCAGCAGCTTAGATGTCAGTAACTATGGCTACACCTTC. The chain links TRBV7-2 to TRBJ1-2; the D is unclear. The CDR3 is made up of 14 amino acids. V lost 1 base and J lost 1, with 7 bases in between. Germline V gene lookup returns CDR1 SGHTA and CDR2 FQGNSA. Complete variable domain (other parts from reference TRBV7-2 and TRBJ1-2): GAGVSQSPSNKVTEKGKDVELRCDPISGHTALYWYRQSLGQGLEFLIYFQGNSAPDKSGLPSDRFSAERTGGSVSTLTIQRTQQEDSAVYLCASSLDVSNYGYTFGSGTRLTVV.

The chain joins TRBV5-1 to TRBJ1-4, with 8 nucleotides matching TRBD1. The CDR3 covers 15 residues. Per germline, CDR1 SGHRS and CDR2 YFSETQ. Trimming cost V 4 bases and J 5 bases; bases outside gene matches: 7. This CDR3 reads CASSARGPWNEKLFF. CDR3 DNA sequence: TGCGCCAGCAGCGCCAGGGGGCCTTGGAATGAAAAACTGTTTTTT.

This chain's CDR3 is CASSPSTGGTGELFF. CDR3 DNA sequence: TGTGCCAGCAGCCCCTCGACAGGGGGCACCGGGGAGCTGTTTTTT. The chain combines TRBV7-3 with TRBJ2-2; TRBD1 matches 9 bases. The V segment lost 5 bases and the J segment 4 bases; nucleotides outside the gene matches: 5. Germline assignment: CDR1 SGHTA and CDR2 FQGTGA. The CDR3 contains 15 residues.

This chain uses TRBV7-9 with TRBJ1-1, with a tentative D call TRBD1 (5 bases). Trimming stripped 1 base from V and 4 bases from J, with 10 bases between. The germline CDR1 and CDR2 sequences are SEHNR and FQNEAQ (reference sequence). The CDR3 is 14 amino acids. Here the CDR3 reads CASSLGRGPTEAFF. The CDR3 DNA reads as TGTGCCAGCAGCTTAGGCCGGGGCCCCACTGAAGCTTTCTTT.

This chain links TRBV6-5 with TRBJ2-1, with D possibly called TRBD1 or TRBD2 (5 bases each). Germline values: CDR1 MNHEY, CDR2 SVGAGI. Between the trimmed V and J ends, which lost 8 bases and 5 bases, there was a span of 13 bases. CDR3 size: 13 residues. The CDR3 here is CASVRDLDNEQFF. The CDR3 DNA reads TGTGCCAGCGTCCGGGACCTCGACAATGAGCAGTTCTTC.

As concerns this clonotype: One end of the junction fails to match germline, which may point to a read error. The J gene is TRBJ2-1, the V gene TRBV30; D may be TRBD1 (5 bases). The CDR3 spans 15 residues. CDR1 and CDR2 (germline): GTSNPN, SVGIG (reference sequence). The DNA for the CDR3 is TGTGCCTGGAGTGTCCCATCTCTGCGGCAGGGAAAATTCCTCTTC. This codes for CAWSVPSLRQGKFLF.

This clonotype was seen only a few times. DNA of the CDR3: TGTGCCAGCGATTTTACGAATCAGCCCCAGCATTTT. It is translated as CASDFTNQPQHF. The chain has TRBV28 and TRBJ1-5; D is undetermined. The V and J ends lost 8 bases and 4 bases respectively, with 9 bases between them. Germline assignment: CDR1 MDHEN and CDR2 SYDVKM. CDR3 size: 12 residues.

The sample holds a few counts of this clonotype. V usage is TRBV15 and J usage is TRBJ1-5; unclear D gene. Per germline, CDR1 LNHNV and CDR2 YYDKDF (reference sequence). The CDR3 has 12 residues. The ends were cut back, 2 bases at V and 4 bases at J, with 3 bases in the middle. CDR3 in DNA: TGTGCCACCAGCAGATTTAATCAGCCCCAGCATTTT. It codes for CATSRFNQPQHF.

At least ten counts were recorded for this clonotype. The chain carries TRBV18 and TRBJ1-5, with D maybe TRBD1 (6 bases). CDR1 and CDR2 (germline): KGHSH, LQKENI. CDR3 length equals 13 residues. Trimming left V 1 base short and J 5 bases short, with 6 bases between. In DNA form, the CDR3 reads TGTGCCAGCTCACCACAGGGGGATCAGCCCCAGCATTTT. Protein: CASSPQGDQPQHF.

The CDR3 region has the DNA TGTGCCAGCAGTTACTCCGGGCGGCTAGCGGAGACCCAGTACTTC. Its translation is CASSYSGRLAETQYF. This chain links TRBV6-5 with TRBJ2-5, with a possible D match to TRBD2 (6 bases). CDR3 size: 15 residues. The V end lost 0 bases, the J end lost 5 bases, and 13 bases lay between the germline ends. Per germline, CDR1 MNHEY and CDR2 SVGAGI.

This clonotype was seen a handful of times. The rearrangement uses TRBV5-1 and TRBJ1-4; D call uncertain. This CDR3 region has 16 residues. V lost 4 bases to trimming and J lost 7 bases, with 20 bases between them. CDR1 is SGHRS, CDR2 YFSETQ, per germline. The CDR3 nucleotides are TGCGCCAGCAGCCGTACTGGTCCCGGCGAAGGTGAAAAACTGTTTTTT. Amino acid sequence: CASSRTGPGEGEKLFF.

There are a few counts of this clonotype. This chain links TRBV24-1 with TRBJ2-3, with D perhaps matching TRBD2 (5 bases). The CDR3 is made up of 14 amino acids. CDR1 KGHDR and CDR2 SFDVKD come from the germline V gene. The V gene lost 6 bases and the J gene lost 4 bases, with 13 bases spanning the gap. The DNA for the CDR3 is TGTGCCACCAGTCCGGGGTTTATGGCAGATACGCAGTATTTT. Translated: CATSPGFMADTQYF.

V usage is TRBV7-2 and J usage is TRBJ2-1; TRBD2 matches at 9 bases. CDR3 length equals 14 residues. The V and J ends lost 2 bases and 7 bases, in that order; junction bases with no gene match: 3. Germline loops: CDR1 SGHTA, CDR2 FQGNSA. The CDR3 is CASSLTAGGNEQFF. In DNA form, the CDR3 reads TGTGCCAGCAGCTTAACGGCGGGGGGGAATGAGCAGTTCTTC.

Only a few counts were recorded for this clonotype. The chain recombines TRBV6-2 or TRBV6-3 with TRBJ1-5, with a weak D call TRBD1 (5 bases). Germline V gene lookup returns CDR1 MNHEY and CDR2 SVGEGT. The V gene lost 7 bases and the J gene lost 2 bases, with 15 bases spanning the gap. The CDR3 consists of 15 residues. The CDR3 DNA follows: TGTGCCAGCACCCCAGGTGGGGGGGGCAATCAGCCCCAGCATTTT. This gives the protein CASTPGGGGNQPQHF.

The rearrangement joins TRBV7-6 to TRBJ1-4; D may be TRBD1 (6 bases). CDR1 SGHVS and CDR2 FNYEAQ come from the germline V gene. CDR3 length: 15 residues. V lost 2 bases to trimming and J lost 1 base, with 8 bases between them. As DNA, the CDR3 is TGTGCCAGCAGCTTAATGACAGGAACTAATGAAAAACTGTTTTTT. This codes for CASSLMTGTNEKLFF.

V and J are TRBV6-2 or TRBV6-3 and TRBJ2-7; tentative D call: TRBD1 (7 bases). From germline, CDR1 is MNHEY and CDR2 SVGEGT. V was pared by 3 bases and J by 3 bases, with 15 bases between. This CDR3 is 15 amino acids long. This CDR3 is CASSYPDREVYEQYV. In DNA, the CDR3 is TGTGCCAGCAGTTATCCCGACAGGGAGGTCTACGAGCAGTACGTC.

The sample holds a few counts of this clonotype. This rearrangement joins TRBV4-3 to TRBJ1-2; a weak D match, TRBD1 (5 bases). CDR1 is LGHNA and CDR2 is YSLEER in the germline V gene. V was trimmed by 0 bases and J by 4 bases, leaving 12 bases between them. The CDR3 runs 15 residues. DNA of the CDR3: TGCGCCAGCAGCCAAGATAAGACAGTCGGCTATGGCTACACCTTC. Its protein product is CASSQDKTVGYGYTF.

In this sample, this clonotype turned up a few times. The rearrangement links TRBV20-1 to TRBJ1-1, with D hard to call. The CDR3 has 12 amino acids. Germline CDR1 DFQATT, CDR2 SNEGSKA (reference sequence). V was cut by 6 bases and J by 2 bases, with 10 bases left in between. The CDR3 region is CSALTVNTEAFF. The CDR3 DNA sequence: TGCAGTGCCCTTACAGTAAACACTGAAGCTTTCTTT.

The rearrangement links TRBV4-3 to TRBJ2-3, with D possibly being TRBD2 (6 bases). V was shortened by 3 bases and J by 0 bases, with 13 bases between the two germline ends. The CDR3 has 16 residues. In germline, CDR1 is LGHNA, CDR2 YSLEER. The CDR3 DNA reads TGCGCCAGCAGCCACGGGAGCGTAGCTAGCACAGATACGCAGTATTTT. This sequence encodes CASSHGSVASTDTQYF.

The chain combines TRBV12-3 or TRBV12-4 with TRBJ2-3; 14 bases are a match to TRBD2. J lost 5 bases, V lost 3 bases, and 4 bases had no gene match. The CDR3 totals 16 residues. CDR3 DNA sequence: TGTGCCAGCAGTTTGGGACTAGCGGGGGTTGTAGATACGCAGTATTTT. Its protein is CASSLGLAGVVDTQYF.

The genes are TRBV4-1 and TRBJ2-1, with TRBD2 identical over 9 bases. The CDR3 contains 16 residues. Germline V gene sequence: CDR1 MGHRA, CDR2 YSYEKL. The trim removed 2 bases at V and 4 bases at J, leaving 6 bases unmatched. The CDR3 region has the DNA TGCGCCAGCAGCCAAAGCCTAGCGGGAAGATACAATGAGCAGTTCTTC. Its protein product is CASSQSLAGRYNEQFF.

J is TRBJ1-4 and V is TRBV19; TRBD1 might be the D (5 bases). CDR1 LNHDA and CDR2 SQIVND come from the germline V gene (reference sequence). The CDR3 contains 16 residues. The V end lost 6 bases, the J end lost 7 bases, and 21 bases lay between the germline ends. The CDR3 region has the DNA TGTGCCAGTAGCCCTCCGGGGGTTGCGGTAGGTGAAAAACTGTTTTTT. This gives the protein CASSPPGVAVGEKLFF.

This clonotype was detected only a few times. The rearrangement joins TRBV4-1 to TRBJ2-3, with TRBD2 matching 8 bases. CDR3 length equals 17 residues. Per germline, CDR1 MGHRA and CDR2 YSYEKL. Trimming took 2 bases from V and 0 from J; bases not matched to a gene: 7. CDR3 DNA: TGCGCCAGCAGCCAACCCAGAGCGGGGGTGAGCACAGATACGCAGTATTTT. Its protein is CASSQPRAGVSTDTQYF.

The CDR3 spells CASRYSTDKNIQYF. The CDR3 nucleotides are TGTGCCAGCAGATATAGTACGGACAAAAACATTCAGTACTTC. The chain uses TRBV6-5 and TRBJ2-4; D remains unclear. Trimming removed 6 bases at V and 3 bases at J, with 12 bases between. The length of the CDR3 is 14 residues. Germline V gives CDR1 MNHEY, CDR2 SVGAGI.